Below, 26 T cell receptor beta chains from the same sample are listed, as sequenced in a study of T-cell memory formation after mild COVID-19. TCRdb re-analysed the 5' RACE reads in MiXCR, keeping a single row per CDR3 protein. This sample carries 450,000 to 700,000 distinct CDR3 sequences, around 17% of them seen once, and the ten largest clones take approximately 12%. The sample consisted of PBMCs or a T cell subset sorted from them (not recorded which). The receptors stem from an adult woman who had mild COVID-19 (a few samples of this study predate the infection). Cell type and time point are not known.

V gene TRBV6-2 or TRBV6-3 combines with J gene TRBJ1-6, with 7 bases aligning to TRBD1. Losses at the gene ends were 3 bases for V and 5 bases for J; bases not matched to a gene: 10. CDR1 MNHEY and CDR2 SVGEGT come from the germline V gene. The CDR3 extends over 17 amino acids. Here the CDR3 reads CASSYLLGGGHNSPLHF. The CDR3 DNA follows: TGTGCCAGCAGTTATCTTCTGGGAGGGGGCCATAATTCACCCCTCCACTTT.

The chain is built from TRBV28 and TRBJ2-3; 11 nucleotides agree with TRBD2. CDR3 length: 15 amino acids. Germline values: CDR1 MDHEN, CDR2 SYDVKM. With V trimmed by 7 bases and J by 5 bases, 8 bases remained unmatched. This chain's CDR3 is CASTLGGLAEDTQYF. The CDR3 DNA sequence: TGTGCCAGCACCCTGGGGGGACTAGCGGAAGATACGCAGTATTTT.

The V and J genes are TRBV2 and TRBJ2-3; TRBD2 matches at 8 bases. The CDR3 has 15 amino acids. V lost 7 bases and J lost 1; bases outside the gene matches: 7. Germline CDR1 SNHLY, CDR2 FYNNEI. The CDR3 region has the DNA TGTGCCAGCAAGTATAGCGGGGCAGGCACAGATACGCAGTATTTT. This sequence encodes CASKYSGAGTDTQYF.

The gene calls are TRBV6-2 or TRBV6-3 and TRBJ2-1, with 10 nucleotides matching TRBD2. This CDR3 has 18 amino acids. The J segment lost 6 bases and the V segment lost 0 bases, leaving 11 bases of the junction unmatched. Germline-derived CDR1 and CDR2 are MNHEY and SVGEGT. The DNA for the CDR3 is TGTGCCAGCAGTTACTCCGCTAGCGGGGGATCCTTTCGCAATGAGCAGTTCTTC. Translated, it gives CASSYSASGGSFRNEQFF.

The chain has TRBV7-8 and TRBJ2-7, with a weak D call TRBD2 (6 bases). CDR3 length: 13 residues. Germline V gene lookup returns CDR1 SGHVS and CDR2 FQNEAQ. With 5 bases removed from V and 7 bases from J, the gap between germline ends came to 15 bases. CDR3 sequence: CASSPGGPLEQYF. The CDR3 DNA reads TGTGCCAGCAGCCCCGGAGGGCCCCTTGAGCAGTACTTC. The entire variable domain, with the rest obtained from reference TRBV7-8 and TRBJ2-7, is as follows: GAGVSQSPRYKVAKRGQDVALRCDPISGHVSLFWYQQALGQGPEFLTYFQNEAQLDKSGLPSDRFFAERPEGSVSTLKIQRTQQEDSAVYLCASSPGGPLEQYFGPGTRLTVT.

This clonotype has more than one count but fewer than ten. The rearrangement uses TRBV4-1 and TRBJ2-3, with TRBD1 matching 8 bases. The CDR3 consists of 17 residues. Germline values: CDR1 MGHRA, CDR2 YSYEKL. The V gene end was trimmed by 1 base and the J gene end by 2 bases; junction bases not matched to a gene: 8. The CDR3 DNA is TGCGCCAGCAGCCAAGCAGGACAGGGAGTTATCACAGATACGCAGTATTTT. Translation: CASSQAGQGVITDTQYF.

The chain links TRBV30 to TRBJ1-2; no reliable D call. The V gene lost 2 bases and the J gene lost 8 bases, with 12 bases spanning the gap. The CDR3 is 12 amino acids. The germline V gene has CDR1 GTSNPN and CDR2 SVGIG (reference sequence). CDR3 amino acids: CAWSPLWVGYTF. The CDR3 DNA reads as TGTGCCTGGAGTCCTCTGTGGGTCGGCTACACCTTC.

This clonotype was seen only a few times. The chain is built from TRBV29-1 and TRBJ1-1; D unclear. V lost 5 bases and J lost 0, with 10 bases in between. The CDR3 is 13 residues long. Germline CDR1 is SQVTM and CDR2 is ANQGSEA. The CDR3 spells CSVTDSMNTEAFF. DNA of the CDR3: TGCAGCGTTACAGACTCCATGAACACTGAAGCTTTCTTT.

This chain links TRBV19 with TRBJ1-5, with TRBD1 matching over 8 bases. Germline values: CDR1 LNHDA, CDR2 SQIVND (reference sequence). The V gene end was trimmed by 3 bases and the J gene end by 7 bases; junction bases not matched to a gene: 11. This CDR3 contains 16 residues. CDR3 sequence (DNA): TGTGCCAGTAGTATTCGCCCGGGACAGGTCGGACAGCCCCAGCATTTT. This encodes CASSIRPGQVGQPQHF.

This clonotype was counted a few times. The V and J genes are TRBV9 and TRBJ2-7; D is unresolved. Deletions cut 3 bases from V and 0 bases from J, with 13 bases between. Per the germline V gene, CDR1 is SGDLS and CDR2 is YYNGEE. The CDR3 length is 15 residues. The CDR3 bases are TGTGCCAGCAGCGCCCACCCCGGAAGCTCCTACGAGCAGTACTTC. Translating it yields CASSAHPGSSYEQYF.

The sample holds many counts of this clonotype. The chain couples TRBV30 to TRBJ2-7; unclear D gene. The V end was cut by 3 bases, the J end by 0 bases, with 9 bases between. The germline CDR1 and CDR2 sequences are GTSNPN and SVGIG (reference sequence). The CDR3 loop spans 13 amino acids. The CDR3 coding sequence is TGTGCCTGGAGGCGGTTAGACTCCTACGAGCAGTACTTC. Translating gives CAWRRLDSYEQYF.

This clonotype was found a few times. V and J are TRBV9 and TRBJ2-7; 7 bases are shared with TRBD2. Trimming at V came to 0 bases and at J to 2 bases, leaving 8 bases not matched to a gene. CDR1 is SGDLS, CDR2 YYNGEE, per germline. The CDR3 extends over 16 amino acids. Here the CDR3 reads CASSVGGGVTAYEQYF. CDR3 bases: TGTGCCAGCAGCGTAGGGGGGGGAGTCACTGCCTACGAGCAGTACTTC.

This clonotype was seen more than once but under ten times. This chain links TRBV6-5 with TRBJ2-3; TRBD1 matches at 8 bases. The ends lost 6 bases at V and 4 bases at J; junction bases unmatched: 9. CDR1 is MNHEY, CDR2 SVGAGI, per germline. The CDR3 totals 15 residues. The CDR3 bases are TGTGCCAGCAGGAGGACAGGGTTTGGGGCAGATACGCAGTATTTT. This gives the protein CASRRTGFGADTQYF.

This clonotype was detected a few times. The rearrangement uses TRBV4-3 and TRBJ2-1; the match to TRBD2 covers 8 bases. Germline CDR1 is LGHNA and CDR2 is YSLEER. The CDR3 spans 15 residues. Trimming took 4 bases from V and 7 from J; bases not matched to a gene: 9. CDR3 residues: CASSLQREGLNEQFF. DNA for the CDR3: TGCGCCAGCAGCCTTCAACGGGAGGGCCTTAATGAGCAGTTCTTC.

This clonotype was seen more than once but under ten times. V and J are TRBV29-1 and TRBJ2-7, with D possibly TRBD2 on 5 matching bases. This CDR3 spans 12 amino acids. The V and J ends lost 4 bases and 7 bases respectively, with 14 bases between them. Germline assignment: CDR1 SQVTM and CDR2 ANQGSEA. The CDR3 nucleotides read TGCAGCGTTGGGGAGACCTCGGGGGAGCAGTACTTC. This gives the protein CSVGETSGEQYF.

This clonotype was found a few times. The chain uses TRBV20-1 and TRBJ1-2; 7 nucleotides line up with TRBD1. CDR3 length equals 16 residues. Germline CDR1 is DFQATT and CDR2 is SNEGSKA (reference sequence). J was trimmed by 0 bases and V by 2 bases; bases with no gene match: 9. The DNA for the CDR3 is TGCAGTGCTAGAAGTCCCCGGGACAGAGCTAACTATGGCTACACCTTC. Translating gives CSARSPRDRANYGYTF.

The rearrangement uses TRBV9 and TRBJ1-1; D not certain. CDR1 SGDLS and CDR2 YYNGEE come from the germline V gene. CDR3 length: 13 residues. Between the trimmed V and J ends, which lost 0 bases and 0 bases, there was a span of 3 bases. The CDR3 reads CASSVAMNTEAFF. In nucleotides, the CDR3 is TGTGCCAGCAGCGTAGCAATGAACACTGAAGCTTTCTTT. Full variable domain (rest looked up from reference TRBV9 and TRBJ1-1): DSGVTQTPKHLITATGQRVTLRCSPRSGDLSVYWYQQSLDQGLQFLIQYYNGEERAKGNILERFSAQQFPDLHSELNLSSLELGDSALYFCASSVAMNTEAFFGQGTRLTVV.

The V call is TRBV15, the J call TRBJ2-5, with a tentative D call TRBD1 (6 bases). Germline assignment: CDR1 LNHNV and CDR2 YYDKDF (reference sequence). The CDR3 consists of 16 residues. Deletions cut 0 bases from V and 2 bases from J, with 13 bases between. The CDR3 bases are TGTGCCACCAGCAGAGAGGGTCGGACAGATCAAGAGACCCAGTACTTC. It translates to CATSREGRTDQETQYF.

This CDR3 reads CASSPAGTGTPYGYTF. The CDR3 DNA is TGTGCCAGCAGTCCCGCGGGGACCGGGACCCCGTATGGCTACACCTTC. The chain couples TRBV6-5 to TRBJ1-2; possibly TRBD1 for D (5 bases). V lost 5 bases, J lost 5 bases, and 21 bases lay in between. The CDR3 is 16 residues long. Germline V gene sequence: CDR1 MNHEY, CDR2 SVGAGI.

The chain is built from TRBV12-3 or TRBV12-4 and TRBJ1-3; D uncertain. The CDR3 totals 13 residues. V lost 6 bases and J lost 4, with 10 bases in between. The CDR3 is CASSKDGGNTIYF. In DNA form, the CDR3 reads TGTGCCAGCAGCAAAGATGGGGGAAACACCATATATTTT.

This clonotype has only a few counts. The chain has TRBV13 and TRBJ2-7; no firm D call. Germline loops: CDR1 PRHDT, CDR2 FYEKMQ (reference sequence). CDR3 length: 15 amino acids. Trimming took off 3 bases at V and 4 bases at J, with 16 bases between the two ends. The CDR3 DNA sequence: TGTGCCAGCAGCTTCGGCGATACTGGGCGATACGAGCAGTACTTC. It encodes CASSFGDTGRYEQYF.

This clonotype was found many times. The chain recombines TRBV7-2 with TRBJ2-2, with 15 bases lining up with TRBD2. The germline V gene has CDR1 SGHTA and CDR2 FQGNSA. This CDR3 contains 16 residues. J was trimmed by 4 bases and V by 4 bases; bases with no gene match: 1. The CDR3 protein is CASSWTSGRATGELFF. The CDR3 DNA is TGTGCCAGCAGCTGGACTAGCGGGAGGGCCACCGGGGAGCTGTTTTTT.

The CDR3 DNA is TGTGCCAGCAGGAGCAACGACGGGCCTAACTATGGCTACACCTTC. This translates into CASRSNDGPNYGYTF. The chain combines TRBV11-1 with TRBJ1-2, with D hard to call. This CDR3 region has 15 residues. Deletions cut 6 bases from V and 0 bases from J, with 14 bases between. Germline CDR1 SGHAT, CDR2 FQDESV (reference sequence). The entire variable domain, with the rest obtained from reference TRBV11-1 and TRBJ1-2, is as follows: EAEVAQSPRYKITEKSQAVAFWCDPISGHATLYWYRQILGQGPELLVQFQDESVVDDSQLPKDRFSAERLKGVDSTLKIQPAELGDSAMYLCASRSNDGPNYGYTFGSGTRLTVV.

The sample holds a few counts of this clonotype. The chain employs TRBV12-3 or TRBV12-4 and TRBJ1-1, with D perhaps matching TRBD1 (5 bases). The CDR3 spans 14 residues. Trimming stripped 3 bases from V and 7 bases from J, with 15 bases between. This chain's CDR3 is CASSLQGGGLEAFF. The CDR3 DNA reads TGTGCCAGCAGTTTGCAGGGCGGGGGACTTGAAGCTTTCTTT.

This clonotype occurred many times. J is TRBJ2-3 and V is TRBV29-1; no clear D gene. With 7 bases removed from V and 0 bases from J, the gap between germline ends came to 5 bases. The CDR3 is 11 residues long. CDR1 is SQVTM, CDR2 ANQGSEA, per germline. This chain's CDR3 is CSAASTDTQYF. The CDR3 nucleotides are TGCAGCGCAGCTAGCACAGATACGCAGTATTTT.

This clonotype was counted between two and nine times. The chain employs TRBV7-3 and TRBJ2-1; TRBD2 aligns across 12 bases. This CDR3 comprises 16 residues. Germline V gene sequence: CDR1 SGHTA, CDR2 FQGTGA. V trimming: 5 bases; J trimming: 7 bases; junction bases outside the gene matches: 9. The CDR3 nucleotides read TGTGCCAGCAGCCCTAGAGGGCTAGCGGGGGGGAATGAGCAGTTCTTC. It yields the protein CASSPRGLAGGNEQFF.